This T cell receptor beta chain was identified during a study of blood T cell repertoires in COVID-19. Study in general: Samples representing acute and convalescent COVID-19 were sourced from the United States, Italy and Spain.

This clone was seen a handful of times. TCRdb keeps only in-frame clones here, not all; method: immunoSEQ multiplex PCR. In the table there are 200,000 to 250,000 clones, around 82% of which are singletons. Per germline, CDR1 LGHNA and CDR2 YNFKEQ. V was pared by 2 bases and J by 4 bases, with 15 bases between. This CDR3 region has 16 residues. This TCR came from a human donor in a cohort sampled during active COVID-19. Sequenced material: peripheral blood. The rearrangement links TRBV4-2 to TRBJ1-5; D gene ambiguous. The CDR3 bases are TGTGCCAGCAGCCAACTCGGCGGAGCCCCTAATCAGCCCCAGCATTTT. It codes for CASSQLGGAPNQPQHF.